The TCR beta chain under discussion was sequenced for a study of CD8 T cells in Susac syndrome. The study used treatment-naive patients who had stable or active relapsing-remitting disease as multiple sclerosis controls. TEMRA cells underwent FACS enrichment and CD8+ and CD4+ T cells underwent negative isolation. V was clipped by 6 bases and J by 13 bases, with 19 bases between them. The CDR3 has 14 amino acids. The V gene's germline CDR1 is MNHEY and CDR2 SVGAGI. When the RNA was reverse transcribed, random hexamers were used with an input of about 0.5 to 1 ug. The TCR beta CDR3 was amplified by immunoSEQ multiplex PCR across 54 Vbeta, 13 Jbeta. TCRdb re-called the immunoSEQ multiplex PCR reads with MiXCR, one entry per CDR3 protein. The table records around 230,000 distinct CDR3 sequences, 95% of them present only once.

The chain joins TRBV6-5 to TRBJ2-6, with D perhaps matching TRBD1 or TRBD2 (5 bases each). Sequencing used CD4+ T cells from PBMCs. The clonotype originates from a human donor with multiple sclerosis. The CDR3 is CASRSGQGVVVLTF. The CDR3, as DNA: TGTGCCAGCAGGTCCGGGCAGGGAGTAGTGGTCCTGACTTTC.